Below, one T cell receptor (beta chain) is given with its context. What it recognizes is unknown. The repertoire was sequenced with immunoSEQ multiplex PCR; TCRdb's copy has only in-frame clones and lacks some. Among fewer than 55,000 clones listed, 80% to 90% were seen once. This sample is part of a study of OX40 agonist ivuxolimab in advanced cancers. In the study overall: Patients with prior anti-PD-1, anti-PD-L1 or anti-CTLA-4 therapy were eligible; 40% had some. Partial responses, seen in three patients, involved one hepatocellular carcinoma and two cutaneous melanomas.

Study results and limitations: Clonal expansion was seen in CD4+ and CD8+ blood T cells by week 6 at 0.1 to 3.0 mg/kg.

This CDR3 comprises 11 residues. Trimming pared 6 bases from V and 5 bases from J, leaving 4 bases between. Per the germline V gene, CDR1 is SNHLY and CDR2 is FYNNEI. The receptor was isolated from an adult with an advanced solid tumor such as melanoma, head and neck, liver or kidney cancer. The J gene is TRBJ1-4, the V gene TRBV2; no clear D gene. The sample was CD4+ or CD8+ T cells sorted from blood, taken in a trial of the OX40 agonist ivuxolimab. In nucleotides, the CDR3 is TGTGCCAGCAGGTTGAATGAAAAACTGTTTTTT. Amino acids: CASRLNEKLFF. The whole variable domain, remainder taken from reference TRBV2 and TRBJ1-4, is EPEVTQTPSHQVTQMGQEVILRCVPISNHLYFYWYRQILGQKVEFLVSFYNNEISEKSEIFDDQFSVERPDGSNFTLKIRSTKLEDSAMYFCASRLNEKLFFGSGTQLSVL.